This TCR beta chain was captured in a study of T cells in women clearing cervical HPV infection. Assay: immunoSEQ multiplex PCR; the TCRdb copy retains only in-frame clones and omits some. The sample table includes tens of thousands of clones. All participants had a single incident cervical HPV16 infection, and prevalent HPV16 infections were excluded. A remark on this clone: The antigen is unknown. The read halts 3 residues ahead of the CDR3 end, with the missing end drawn from the germline J gene.

V was clipped by 0 bases and J by 2 bases, with 11 bases between them. Germline V lookup: CDR1 SGHDT, CDR2 YYEEEE. This CDR3 spans 15 amino acids. Notes on the study in general: TRBV6-7 relative abundance averaged roughly 0.099% in cases and under 0.2% in controls. Richness plus V gene abundances separated cases from controls with AUC about 0.8. Each sample's T-cell count was unknown, possibly confounding richness.

This TCR was recovered from a woman between 18 and 69 years old with a cervical HPV16 infection that either progressed to CIN3+ or cleared (not recorded which). V usage is TRBV5-6 and J usage is TRBJ2-5, with D maybe TRBD2 (6 bases). The sequencing input was blood buffy coat. The sequenced part of the CDR3 DNA is TGTGCCAGCAGCTTGGGGGGTGGGGGGCAAGAGACC. This codes for CASSLGGGGQET. The CDR3 in full is CASSLGGGGQETQYF.